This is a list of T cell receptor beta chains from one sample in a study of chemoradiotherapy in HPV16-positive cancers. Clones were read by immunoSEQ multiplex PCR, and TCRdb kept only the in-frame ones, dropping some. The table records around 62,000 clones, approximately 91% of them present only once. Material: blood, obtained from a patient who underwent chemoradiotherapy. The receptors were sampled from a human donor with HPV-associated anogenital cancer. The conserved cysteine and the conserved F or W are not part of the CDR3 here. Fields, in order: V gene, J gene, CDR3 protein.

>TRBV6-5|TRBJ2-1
ASSYYLAGGVEQF
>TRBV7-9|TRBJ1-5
ASSDDGGNQPQH
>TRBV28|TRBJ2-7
ASRGDRDRDEQY
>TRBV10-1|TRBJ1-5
VSPPGGTDSNQPQH
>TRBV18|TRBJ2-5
ASSPGPFDIGTQY
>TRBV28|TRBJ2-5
ASRGTGGGVPSHRGETQY
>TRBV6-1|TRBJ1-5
ASSARQADQPQH
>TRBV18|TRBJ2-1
ASSPPFRQGPNLYNEQF
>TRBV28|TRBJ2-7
ASSLDPGYEQY
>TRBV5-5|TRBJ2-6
ASSQTGSGANVLT
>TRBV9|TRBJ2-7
ASSVGWGASYEQY
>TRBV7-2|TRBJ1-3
ASSDRGSSSGNTIY
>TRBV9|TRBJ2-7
ASSVGNEGYEQY
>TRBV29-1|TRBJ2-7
SVQEAGTYEQY
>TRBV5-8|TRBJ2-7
ASSLPSTSYEQY
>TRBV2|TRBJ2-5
ASRMTSGKETQY
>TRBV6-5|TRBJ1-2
ASSYLGQDRLYGYT
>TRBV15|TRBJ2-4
ATSGDSKNIQY
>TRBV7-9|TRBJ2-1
ASSLVTEQF
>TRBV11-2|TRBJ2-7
ASSGTSVPPYEQY
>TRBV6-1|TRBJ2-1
ASLRDGSYNEQF
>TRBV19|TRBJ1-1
ASSRTGGGEAF
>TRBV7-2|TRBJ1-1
ASSLVSGKGTEAF
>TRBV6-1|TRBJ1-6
ASSESSGLRSPLH
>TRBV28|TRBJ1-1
ASSSGQNTEAF
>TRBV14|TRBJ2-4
ASSQVAGVAKNIQY
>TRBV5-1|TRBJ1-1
ASYPTGFENTEAF
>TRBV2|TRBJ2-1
ASRDRVFDEQF
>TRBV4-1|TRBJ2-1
ASSQQLGSPYNEQF
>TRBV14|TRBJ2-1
ASSPRDWTYNEQF